The 32 T cell receptor beta chains below were found in one sample sequenced in a study of OX40 agonist ivuxolimab in advanced cancers. TCRdb keeps only in-frame clones here, not all; method: immunoSEQ multiplex PCR. Of roughly 62,000 clones listed, 80% to 90% are singletons. This specimen consisted of CD4+ or CD8+ T cells sorted from blood, obtained in a trial of the OX40 agonist ivuxolimab. All receptors derive from an adult with an advanced solid tumor such as melanoma, head and neck, liver or kidney cancer.

This clone came up once. The chain couples TRBV6-5 to TRBJ2-1; D gene unclear. CDR3 length equals 15 residues. The V gene's germline CDR1 is MNHEY and CDR2 SVGAGI. Trimming removed 6 bases at V and 6 bases at J, with 18 bases between. CDR3 region: CASRREDGSLNEQFF. CDR3 bases: TGTGCCAGCAGAAGAGAGGACGGATCTCTCAATGAGCAGTTCTTC.

The chain employs TRBV11-2 and TRBJ2-3; D is uncertain. V was pared by 0 bases and J by 0 bases, with 13 bases between. Germline V gene data show CDR1 as SGHAT and CDR2 as FQNNGV. The CDR3 covers 17 residues. In DNA form, the CDR3 reads TGTGCCAGCAGCTTAGATCTTGCAGGTTCTAGCACAGATACGCAGTATTTT. Translated: CASSLDLAGSSTDTQYF.

The gene calls are TRBV6-4 and TRBJ2-7; 12 bases match TRBD2. With 7 bases clipped from V and 7 bases from J, the junction kept 2 bases outside the gene matches. Germline V gene sequence: CDR1 MRHNA, CDR2 SNTAGT. The CDR3 is made up of 12 amino acids. The CDR3 spells CASTLAGGEQYF. The CDR3 region has the DNA TGTGCCAGCACCCTAGCGGGGGGGGAGCAGTACTTC.

This rearrangement joins TRBV5-1 to TRBJ2-6, with D tentatively TRBD2 (5 bases). V was pared by 2 bases and J by 1 base, with 10 bases between. Germline V gene lookup returns CDR1 SGHRS and CDR2 YFSETQ. This CDR3 is built from 16 residues. The CDR3 sequence is CASSFSTGSGANVLTF. CDR3 DNA: TGCGCCAGCAGCTTCAGTACGGGGTCTGGGGCCAACGTCCTGACTTTC. The full variable domain, its missing parts supplied by reference TRBV5-1 and TRBJ2-6, is KAGVTQTPRYLIKTRGQQVTLSCSPISGHRSVSWYQQTPGQGLQFLFEYFSETQRNKGNFPGRFSGRQFSNSRSEMNVSTLELGDSALYLCASSFSTGSGANVLTFGAGSRLTVL.

This chain links TRBV9 with TRBJ1-4; the D is unclear. Trimming cost V 4 bases and J 0 bases, with 13 bases left between them. CDR1 SGDLS and CDR2 YYNGEE come from the germline V gene. The CDR3 has 16 amino acids. The CDR3 region is CASSQGGSATNEKLFF. CDR3 DNA sequence: TGTGCCAGCAGCCAAGGAGGGTCCGCAACTAATGAAAAACTGTTTTTT.

The chain recombines TRBV7-3 with TRBJ2-3; weak D call: TRBD2 (5 bases). The CDR3 extends over 13 amino acids. Germline V gene lookup returns CDR1 SGHTA and CDR2 FQGTGA. V was trimmed by 1 base and J by 6 bases, leaving 8 bases between them. The CDR3 nucleotides read TGTGCCAGCAGCTTAAACGGGGAGGATACGCAGTATTTT. Translated: CASSLNGEDTQYF.

The rearrangement links TRBV28 to TRBJ2-7; TRBD1 matches 7 bases. The CDR3 contains 14 residues. CDR1 and CDR2 (germline): MDHEN, SYDVKM. The trim removed 4 bases at V and 2 bases at J, leaving 5 bases unmatched. As DNA, the CDR3 is TGTGCCAGCAGTTCGTCCCAGGGGGCCTACGAGCAGTACTTC. Encoded protein: CASSSSQGAYEQYF.

This chain connects TRBV28 to TRBJ1-1; D is possibly TRBD1 (5 bases). This CDR3 contains 14 residues. Trimming removed 4 bases from V and 1 base from J, with 10 bases in between. Germline values: CDR1 MDHEN, CDR2 SYDVKM. The CDR3 sequence: CASSSPTENTEAFF. CDR3 DNA sequence: TGTGCCAGCAGTTCCCCGACAGAGAACACTGAAGCTTTCTTT.

The chain has TRBV11-2 and TRBJ2-7; D not resolved. The CDR3 totals 12 residues. Germline V gene lookup returns CDR1 SGHAT and CDR2 FQNNGV. Trimming took 5 bases from V and 3 from J, leaving 8 bases between them. The CDR3 DNA reads TGTGCCAGCAGCCGCTGGAGCTACGAGCAGTACTTC. As protein: CASSRWSYEQYF.

The genes are TRBV11-2 and TRBJ2-5; D is possibly TRBD1 (6 bases). This CDR3 comprises 13 residues. Germline loops: CDR1 SGHAT, CDR2 FQNNGV. The germline V and J ends were trimmed by 5 bases and 3 bases, with 10 bases remaining between them. CDR3 sequence (DNA): TGTGCCAGCAGCCACAACAGGGAAGAGACCCAGTACTTC. Its translation is CASSHNREETQYF.

V usage is TRBV11-2 and J usage is TRBJ1-5; 9 bases fit TRBD1. The ends lost 1 base at V and 5 bases at J; junction bases unmatched: 9. CDR1 is SGHAT, CDR2 FQNNGV, per germline. This CDR3 has 17 amino acids. This CDR3 is CASSLGDREGAYQPQHF. CDR3 coding DNA: TGTGCCAGCAGCTTAGGGGACAGGGAGGGGGCCTATCAGCCCCAGCATTTT.

In this sample, this clone turned up once. CDR3 bases: TGTGCCAGTATGGGAGTGGGATACGGGGAGCTGTTTTTT. Protein sequence: CASMGVGYGELFF. The V and J genes are TRBV19 and TRBJ2-2; D possibly corresponds to TRBD2 (5 bases). V lost 7 bases and J lost 7, with 13 bases in between. This CDR3 contains 13 residues. Germline assignment: CDR1 LNHDA and CDR2 SQIVND (reference sequence).

The chain has TRBV27 and TRBJ1-1; tentative D call: TRBD1 (6 bases). The CDR3 consists of 14 residues. The V gene's germline CDR1 is MNHEY and CDR2 SMNVEV (reference sequence). With 6 bases removed from V and 2 bases from J, the gap between germline ends came to 13 bases. DNA for the CDR3: TGTGCCAGCAGCCGGAAGGGGGGAAACACTGAAGCTTTCTTT. It codes for CASSRKGGNTEAFF.

The CDR3 DNA is TGCGCCAGCAGCTTGGTCTCAGAGTCCGGTGGCTACACCTTC. Its protein is CASSLVSESGGYTF. The chain couples TRBV5-1 to TRBJ1-2; no definite D call. Germline CDR1 SGHRS, CDR2 YFSETQ. V was clipped by 0 bases and J by 7 bases, with 13 bases between them. CDR3 length equals 14 residues. The complete variable domain, with remaining parts taken from reference TRBV5-1 and TRBJ1-2, reads KAGVTQTPRYLIKTRGQQVTLSCSPISGHRSVSWYQQTPGQGLQFLFEYFSETQRNKGNFPGRFSGRQFSNSRSEMNVSTLELGDSALYLCASSLVSESGGYTFGSGTRLTVV.

The chain carries TRBV28 and TRBJ1-1; D not certain. Trimming removed 6 bases from V and 4 bases from J, with 12 bases in between. Germline assignment: CDR1 MDHEN and CDR2 SYDVKM. The CDR3 is made up of 13 amino acids. This CDR3 is CASRGMRGTEAFF. Here the CDR3 DNA reads TGTGCCAGCAGGGGTATGCGTGGCACTGAAGCTTTCTTT.

The CDR3 region is CASSFLGTGSRDEQFF. The DNA for the CDR3 is TGTGCCAGCAGCTTTCTTGGGACAGGGAGTCGCGATGAGCAGTTCTTC. The genes are TRBV5-6 and TRBJ2-1, with 9 bases that match TRBD1. The CDR3 extends over 16 amino acids. The ends lost 2 bases at V and 8 bases at J; junction bases unmatched: 11. From germline, CDR1 is SGHDT and CDR2 YYEEEE. Based on the CDR3 plus reference TRBV5-6 and TRBJ2-1, the full variable domain is DAGVTQSPTHLIKTRGQQVTLRCSPKSGHDTVSWYQQALGQGPQFIFQYYEEEERQRGNFPDRFSGHQFPNYSSELNVNALLLGDSALYLCASSFLGTGSRDEQFFGPGTRLTVL.

V and J are TRBV7-9 and TRBJ2-5; D is undetermined. CDR1 SEHNR and CDR2 FQNEAQ come from the germline V gene (reference sequence). V lost 5 bases, J lost 7 bases, and 8 bases lay in between. CDR3 length: 11 residues. The CDR3 DNA follows: TGTGCCAGCAGCCCGCGAGGGACCCAGTACTTC. Amino acid sequence: CASSPRGTQYF.

The genes are TRBV28 and TRBJ2-3; D is perhaps TRBD2 (6 bases). V was cut by 3 bases and J by 4 bases, with 17 bases left in between. This CDR3 comprises 16 residues. Looked up from germline, CDR1 is MDHEN and CDR2 is SYDVKM. The CDR3 DNA is TGTGCCAGCAGTTTCTCGGGGGTTGGTTTAGCAGATACGCAGTATTTT. Amino acids: CASSFSGVGLADTQYF.

The chain recombines TRBV27 with TRBJ2-3, with D possibly matching TRBD2 (5 bases). V shed 8 bases and J shed 6 bases, with 12 bases lying between them. The CDR3 is 12 amino acids. CDR1 is MNHEY, CDR2 SMNVEV, per germline (reference sequence). CDR3 residues: CASRIPGDTQYF. The CDR3 DNA follows: TGTGCCAGCCGTATTCCGGGGGATACGCAGTATTTT.

V usage is TRBV28 and J usage is TRBJ1-3; D remains unclear. The CDR3 consists of 15 residues. Between the trimmed V and J ends, which lost 1 base and 4 bases, there was a span of 11 bases. Germline V CDR1 and CDR2: MDHEN, SYDVKM. CDR3 amino acids: CASSLLGFQGNTIYF. The CDR3 DNA reads as TGTGCCAGCAGTTTATTGGGGTTCCAGGGAAACACCATATATTTT.

V and J are TRBV6-5 and TRBJ1-6; D is perhaps TRBD1 (5 bases). The CDR3 loop spans 14 amino acids. Trimming stripped 2 bases from V and 7 bases from J, with 9 bases between. Germline V gene sequence: CDR1 MNHEY, CDR2 SVGAGI. CDR3 loop: CASSYRDSNSPLHF. The CDR3 nucleotides read TGTGCCAGCAGTTACCGAGACAGCAATTCACCCCTCCACTTT.

This rearrangement joins TRBV19 to TRBJ2-1; D perhaps matches TRBD2 (6 bases). Trimming took off 8 bases at V and 5 bases at J, with 22 bases between the two ends. This CDR3 region has 16 residues. Germline V gives CDR1 LNHDA, CDR2 SQIVND (reference sequence). The CDR3 is CASSDAGLTVNNEQFF. CDR3 bases: TGTGCCAGTTCCGATGCGGGACTCACGGTGAACAATGAGCAGTTCTTC.

This clone was seen more than once but under ten times. The CDR3 coding sequence is TGTGCCAGCAGTGACAGGGAGGACACCGGGGAGCTGTTTTTT. This translates into CASSDREDTGELFF. The chain uses TRBV6-1 and TRBJ2-2; perhaps TRBD2 as D (6 bases). V was trimmed by 3 bases and J by 3 bases, leaving 8 bases between them. This CDR3 is built from 14 residues. Germline-derived CDR1 and CDR2 are MNHNS and SASEGT.

This chain links TRBV9 with TRBJ2-7; no firm D call. The germline V gene encodes CDR1 SGDLS and CDR2 YYNGEE. Trimming left V 3 bases short and J 7 bases short, with 20 bases between. The CDR3 loop spans 15 amino acids. The CDR3 is CASSATPADPMEQYF. Here the CDR3 DNA reads TGTGCCAGCAGCGCCACCCCTGCGGACCCGATGGAGCAGTACTTC.

This chain uses TRBV5-4 with TRBJ1-3, with D unresolved. V was trimmed by 4 bases and J by 0 bases, leaving 11 bases between them. The CDR3 runs to 15 residues. In germline, CDR1 is SGHNT, CDR2 YYREEE (reference sequence). CDR3 sequence reads: CASSRNMDSGNTIYF. The CDR3 DNA reads as TGTGCCAGCAGCCGCAACATGGACTCTGGAAACACCATATATTTT.

The chain uses TRBV18 and TRBJ2-7; tentatively, D is TRBD1 (5 bases). CDR1 and CDR2 from the germline V gene are KGHSH and LQKENI. This CDR3 spans 13 amino acids. With 5 bases removed from V and 3 bases from J, the gap between germline ends came to 11 bases. The CDR3 loop is CASSDSTNYEQYF. In DNA form, the CDR3 reads TGTGCCAGCTCAGACAGTACTAACTACGAGCAGTACTTC.

The chain is built from TRBV7-2 and TRBJ2-1, with 14 bases matching TRBD2. Germline lookup yields CDR1 SGHTA and CDR2 FQGNSA. J was trimmed by 7 bases and V by 1 base; bases with no gene match: 3. The CDR3 runs to 16 residues. The CDR3 spells CASSLVGTSGSNEQFF. CDR3 in DNA: TGTGCCAGCAGCTTAGTTGGGACTAGCGGGAGTAATGAGCAGTTCTTC.

The rearrangement uses TRBV7-9 and TRBJ2-1; D might be TRBD2 (6 bases). Germline CDR1 is SEHNR and CDR2 is FQNEAQ (reference sequence). V shed 5 bases and J shed 3 bases, with 17 bases lying between them. This CDR3 contains 16 residues. CDR3 sequence (DNA): TGTGCCAGCAGCCCCGCGGAGGGCATCAACTACAATGAGCAGTTCTTC. Amino acid sequence: CASSPAEGINYNEQFF.

The chain combines TRBV28 with TRBJ1-6; D unclear. CDR1 MDHEN and CDR2 SYDVKM come from the germline V gene. CDR3 length: 15 amino acids. The germline V and J ends were trimmed by 5 bases and 0 bases, with 8 bases remaining between them. The DNA for the CDR3 is TGTGCCAGCAGTGGCGAGAGCTCCTATAATTCACCCCTCCACTTT. Protein product: CASSGESSYNSPLHF.

This chain links TRBV5-5 with TRBJ2-7; TRBD2 matches 10 bases. The trim removed 4 bases at V and 3 bases at J, leaving 7 bases unmatched. Germline-derived CDR1 and CDR2 are SGHKS and YYEKEE (reference sequence). The CDR3 extends over 15 amino acids. The CDR3 region is CASSHTSGIVYEQYF. CDR3 sequence (DNA): TGTGCCAGCAGCCACACTAGCGGGATTGTCTACGAGCAGTACTTC.

The chain uses TRBV21-1 and TRBJ2-7. TRBV21-1 is flagged as a pseudogene. CDR3 length: 16 residues. CDR3 in DNA: TGTGCCAGCAGCAAAGATTTAGGGCCAGCAGCCTACGAGCAGTACTTC. Its protein product is CASSKDLGPAAYEQYF.

The sample holds a few counts of this clone. The chain carries TRBV27 and TRBJ2-3; TRBD2 matches at 7 bases. CDR3 length: 15 amino acids. The J segment lost 2 bases and the V segment lost 6 bases, leaving 8 bases of the junction unmatched. CDR1 is MNHEY, CDR2 SMNVEV, per germline (reference sequence). The CDR3 nucleotides read TGTGCCAGCAGCCAAACGGGGGGATCCACAGATACGCAGTATTTT. Residues: CASSQTGGSTDTQYF.